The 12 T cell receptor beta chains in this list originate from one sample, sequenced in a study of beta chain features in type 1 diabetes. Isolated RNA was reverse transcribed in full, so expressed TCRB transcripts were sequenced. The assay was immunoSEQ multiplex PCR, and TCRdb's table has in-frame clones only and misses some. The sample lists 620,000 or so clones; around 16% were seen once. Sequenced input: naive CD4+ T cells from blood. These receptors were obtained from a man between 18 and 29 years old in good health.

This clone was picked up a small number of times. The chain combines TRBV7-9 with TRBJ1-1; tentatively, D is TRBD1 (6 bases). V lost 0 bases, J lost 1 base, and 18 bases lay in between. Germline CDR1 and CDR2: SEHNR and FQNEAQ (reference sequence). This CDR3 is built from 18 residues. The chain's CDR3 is CASSLAGIYRATNTEAFF. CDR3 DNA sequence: TGTGCCAGCAGCTTAGCGGGCATCTACAGGGCTACGAACACTGAAGCTTTCTTT.

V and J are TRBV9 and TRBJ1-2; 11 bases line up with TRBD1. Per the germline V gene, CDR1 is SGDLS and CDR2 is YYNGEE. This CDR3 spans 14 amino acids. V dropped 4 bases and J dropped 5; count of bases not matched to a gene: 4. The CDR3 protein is CASSPDRGQYGYTF. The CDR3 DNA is TGTGCCAGCAGCCCGGACAGGGGGCAATATGGCTACACCTTC.

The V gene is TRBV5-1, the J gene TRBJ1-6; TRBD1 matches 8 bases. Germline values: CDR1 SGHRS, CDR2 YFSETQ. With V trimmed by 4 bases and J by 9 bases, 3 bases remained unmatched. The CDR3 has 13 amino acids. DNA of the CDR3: TGCGCCAGCAGCCAAGGACAGGGTTCACCCCTCCACTTT. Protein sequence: CASSQGQGSPLHF.

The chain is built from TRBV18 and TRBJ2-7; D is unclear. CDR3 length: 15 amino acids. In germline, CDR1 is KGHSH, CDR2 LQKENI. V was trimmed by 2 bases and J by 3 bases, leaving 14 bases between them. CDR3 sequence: CASSPRLAINYEQYF. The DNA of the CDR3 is TGTGCCAGCTCACCAAGACTCGCAATAAACTACGAGCAGTACTTC. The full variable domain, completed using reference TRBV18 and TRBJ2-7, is NAGVMQNPRHLVRRRGQEARLRCSPMKGHSHVYWYRQLPEEGLKFMVYLQKENIIDESGMPKERFSAEFPKEGPSILRIQQVVRGDSAAYFCASSPRLAINYEQYFGPGTRLTVT.

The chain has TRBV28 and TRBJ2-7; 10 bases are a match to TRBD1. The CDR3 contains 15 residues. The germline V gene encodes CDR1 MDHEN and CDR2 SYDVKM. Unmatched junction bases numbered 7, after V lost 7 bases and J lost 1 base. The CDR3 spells CASNYPGQGSYEQYF. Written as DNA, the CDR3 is TGTGCCAGCAACTACCCGGGACAGGGGTCCTACGAGCAGTACTTC.

The CDR3 region has the DNA TGTGCCAGCAGCCGCCAGGGGTACGAGCAGTACTTC. This sequence encodes CASSRQGYEQYF. V usage is TRBV7-2 and J usage is TRBJ2-7; a possible D gene is TRBD1 (6 bases). Trimming took off 5 bases at V and 4 bases at J, with 9 bases between the two ends. Germline V lookup: CDR1 SGHTA, CDR2 FQGNSA. The CDR3 contains 12 residues.

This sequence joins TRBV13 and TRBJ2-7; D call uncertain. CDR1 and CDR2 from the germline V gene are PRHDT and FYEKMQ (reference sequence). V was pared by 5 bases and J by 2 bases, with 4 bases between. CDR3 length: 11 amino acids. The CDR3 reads CASSPAYEQYF. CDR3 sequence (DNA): TGTGCCAGCAGCCCCGCCTACGAGCAGTACTTC.

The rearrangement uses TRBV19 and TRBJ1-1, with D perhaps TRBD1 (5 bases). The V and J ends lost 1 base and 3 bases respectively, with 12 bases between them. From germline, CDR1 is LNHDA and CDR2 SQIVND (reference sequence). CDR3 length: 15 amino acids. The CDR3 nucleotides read TGTGCCAGTAGTATAGTGACAGCCTTCTACACTGAAGCTTTCTTT. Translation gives CASSIVTAFYTEAFF.

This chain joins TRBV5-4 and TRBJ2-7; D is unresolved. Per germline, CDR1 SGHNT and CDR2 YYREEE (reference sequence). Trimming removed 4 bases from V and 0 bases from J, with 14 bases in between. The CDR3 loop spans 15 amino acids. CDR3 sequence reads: CASSAPRKPSYEQYF. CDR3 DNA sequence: TGTGCCAGCAGCGCACCAAGGAAACCCTCCTACGAGCAGTACTTC.

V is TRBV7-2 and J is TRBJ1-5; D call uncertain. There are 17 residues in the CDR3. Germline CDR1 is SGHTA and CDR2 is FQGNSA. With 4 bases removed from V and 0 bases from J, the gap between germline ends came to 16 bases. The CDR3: CASSSRSGSYSNQPQHF. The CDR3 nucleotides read TGTGCCAGCAGCTCGCGATCCGGGAGCTATAGCAATCAGCCCCAGCATTTT.

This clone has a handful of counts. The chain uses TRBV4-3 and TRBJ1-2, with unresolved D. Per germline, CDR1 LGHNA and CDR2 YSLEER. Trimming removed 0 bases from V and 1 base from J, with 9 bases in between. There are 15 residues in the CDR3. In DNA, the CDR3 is TGCGCCAGCAGCCAAGATCCTTGGGATAACTATGGCTACACCTTC. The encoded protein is CASSQDPWDNYGYTF.

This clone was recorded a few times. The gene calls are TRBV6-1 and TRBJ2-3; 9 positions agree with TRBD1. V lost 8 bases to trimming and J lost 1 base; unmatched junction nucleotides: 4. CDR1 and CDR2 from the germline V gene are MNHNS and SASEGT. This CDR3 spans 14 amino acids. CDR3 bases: TGTGCCAGCTATCGGACAGGGGGCACAGATACGCAGTATTTT. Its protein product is CASYRTGGTDTQYF.